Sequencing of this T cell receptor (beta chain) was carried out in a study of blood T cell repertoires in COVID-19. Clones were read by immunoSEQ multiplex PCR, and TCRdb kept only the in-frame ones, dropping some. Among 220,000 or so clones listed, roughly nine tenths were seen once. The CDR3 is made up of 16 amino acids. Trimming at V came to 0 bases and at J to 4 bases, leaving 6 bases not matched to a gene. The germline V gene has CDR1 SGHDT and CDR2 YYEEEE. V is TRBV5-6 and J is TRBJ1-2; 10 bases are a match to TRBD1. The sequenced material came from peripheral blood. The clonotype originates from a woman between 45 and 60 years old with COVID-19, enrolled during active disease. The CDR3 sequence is CASSLALGTGAYGYTF. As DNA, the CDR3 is TGTGCCAGCAGCTTGGCCCTCGGGACAGGGGCCTATGGCTACACCTTC.